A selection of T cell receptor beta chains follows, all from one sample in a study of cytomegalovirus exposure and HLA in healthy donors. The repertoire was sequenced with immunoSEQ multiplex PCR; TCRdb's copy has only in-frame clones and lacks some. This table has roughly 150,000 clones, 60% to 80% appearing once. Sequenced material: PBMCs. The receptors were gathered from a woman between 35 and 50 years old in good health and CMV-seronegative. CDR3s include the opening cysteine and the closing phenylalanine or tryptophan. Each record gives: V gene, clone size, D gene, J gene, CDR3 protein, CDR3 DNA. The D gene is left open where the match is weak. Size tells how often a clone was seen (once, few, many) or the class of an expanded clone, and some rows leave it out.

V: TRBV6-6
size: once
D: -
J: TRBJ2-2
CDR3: CASSYFGYTGELFF
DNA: TGTGCCAGCAGTTATTTCGGGTACACCGGGGAGCTGTTTTTT

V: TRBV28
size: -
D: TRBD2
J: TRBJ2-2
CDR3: CASGPGLAGNTGELFF
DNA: TGTGCCAGTGGCCCGGGACTAGCGGGGAACACCGGGGAGCTGTTTTTT

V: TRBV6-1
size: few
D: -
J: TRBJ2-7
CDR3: CASSWEGGPYEQYF
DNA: TGTGCCAGCAGTTGGGAGGGGGGGCCCTACGAGCAGTACTTC

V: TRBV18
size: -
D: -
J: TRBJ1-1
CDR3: CASSPQSDTEAFF
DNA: TGTGCCAGCTCACCCCAAAGCGACACTGAAGCTTTCTTT

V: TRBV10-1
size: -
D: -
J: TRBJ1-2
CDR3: CASSVGGYTF
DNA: TGCGCCAGCAGTGTCGGGGGCTACACCTTC

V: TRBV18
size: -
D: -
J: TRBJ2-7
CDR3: CASSLRDSPYEQYF
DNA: TGTGCCAGCTCACTCCGGGACTCCCCCTACGAGCAGTACTTC

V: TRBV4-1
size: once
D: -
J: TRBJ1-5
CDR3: CASSQHTGMDSNQPQHF
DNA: TGCGCCAGCAGCCAACACACAGGTATGGATAGCAATCAGCCCCAGCATTTT

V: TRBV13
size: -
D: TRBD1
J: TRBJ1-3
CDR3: CASSPGQGFNTIYF
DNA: TGTGCCAGCAGCCCCGGACAGGGGTTTAACACCATATATTTT

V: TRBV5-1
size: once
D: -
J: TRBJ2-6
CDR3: CASSLQGAGANGLTF
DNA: TGCGCCAGCAGCCTACAGGGTGCCGGGGCCAACGGCCTGACTTTC

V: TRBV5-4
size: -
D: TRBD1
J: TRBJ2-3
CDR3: CASSSGQGKEGDTQYF
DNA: TGTGCCAGCAGCTCCGGACAGGGAAAGGAAGGAGATACGCAGTATTTT

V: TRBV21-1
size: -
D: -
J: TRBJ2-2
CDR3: CASSKAREGRRTGELFF
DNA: TGTGCCAGCAGCAAAGCGCGAGAGGGAAGACGTACCGGGGAGCTGTTTTTT

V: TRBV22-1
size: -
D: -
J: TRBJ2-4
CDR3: CPGSGTGTGYILAKNIQYF
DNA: TGTCCTGGGAGCGGAACCGGGACAGGCTATATCCTAGCCAAAAACATTCAGTACTTC

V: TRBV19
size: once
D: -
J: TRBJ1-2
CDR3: CASSIDLSGHGYTF
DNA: TGTGCCAGTAGTATAGATCTATCAGGGCACGGCTACACCTTC

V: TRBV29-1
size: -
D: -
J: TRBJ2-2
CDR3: CSVRRAGELFF
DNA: TGCAGCGTTCGACGGGCCGGGGAGCTGTTTTTT

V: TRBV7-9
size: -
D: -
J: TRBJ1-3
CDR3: CSSSLTRGEPGGNTIYF
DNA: TGTTCCAGCAGCTTGACCCGCGGAGAGCCGGGTGGAAACACCATATATTTT

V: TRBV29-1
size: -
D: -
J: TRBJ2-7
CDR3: CSVMTGSSYEQYF
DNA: TGCAGCGTCATGACAGGCAGCTCCTACGAGCAGTACTTC

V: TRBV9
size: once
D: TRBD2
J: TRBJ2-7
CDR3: CASSVEPGGAYEQYF
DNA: TGTGCCAGCAGCGTAGAACCGGGGGGGGCATACGAGCAGTACTTC

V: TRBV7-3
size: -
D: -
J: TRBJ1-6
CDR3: CASSLRGGNSPLHF
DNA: TGTGCCAGCAGCTTACGAGGGGGTAATTCACCCCTCCACTTT